This T cell receptor beta chain derives from a study of neoadjuvant nivolumab and ipilimumab in lung cancer. Study summary: The combination arm added day-1 ipilimumab 1 mg/kg to nivolumab 3 mg/kg on days 1, 15, 29.

Sequencing used immunoSEQ multiplex PCR; TCRdb keeps in-frame clones, though not all of them. The profile shows fewer than 40,000 clones, approximately 92% of them singletons. This CDR3 has 12 residues. The germline CDR1 and CDR2 sequences are MGHRA and YSYEKL. Trimming removed 2 bases at V and 3 bases at J, with 4 bases between. As regards this clone: Its antigen is unidentified.

Notes on the study in general: Only two of four nivolumab-treated tumors gained richness and clonality by surgery. TCR receptors were sequenced in few samples.

Specimen: peripheral blood, collected before neoadjuvant nivolumab, alone or with ipilimumab. This receptor was taken from an adult with non-small cell lung cancer. V and J are TRBV4-1 and TRBJ2-5; D unresolved. CDR3 in DNA: TGCGCCAGCAGCCAATCGGAAGAGACCCAGTACTTC. Encoded protein: CASSQSEETQYF.